This T cell receptor beta chain appears in the sequencing data of a study of T cell clones after liver transplantation. Study background: Liver transplant recipients had immunosuppression withdrawal attempted within 2 years. TCRbeta sequencing after a pre-transplant mixed lymphocyte reaction identified graft-donor-reactive clones, later tracked in post-transplant blood.

Libraries were prepared by immunoSEQ multiplex PCR; TCRdb keeps only in-frame clonotypes and omits some of them. The table lists 70,000 to 80,000 clones, about nine tenths of them singletons. Germline V lookup: CDR1 SQVTM, CDR2 ANQGSEA. The CDR3 is 12 residues long. Trimming took off 1 base at V and 1 base at J, with 4 bases between the two ends. Source: CD4+ T cells from blood, taken before liver transplant. The gene calls are TRBV29-1 and TRBJ1-1, with D unresolved. The source is a human donor who received a liver transplant. CDR3 in DNA: TGCAGCGTTGAAGGGTCGAACACTGAAGCTTTCTTT. Encoded protein: CSVEGSNTEAFF.